This is a list of T cell receptor beta chains from one sample in a study of T cell responses to AZD1222 COVID-19 vaccine. Measured with immunoSEQ multiplex PCR; TCRdb has only the in-frame clones, and not every one. This table has 90,000 to 120,000 clones, roughly 89% appearing once. This specimen was peripheral blood, taken on day 0 of AZD1222 vaccination. The receptors stem from an adult in good health. Both conserved end residues are part of each CDR3. Fields, in order: clone size, J gene, V gene, D gene, CDR3 protein, CDR3 DNA. A D gene is named only where the DNA matches it firmly. Size tells how often a clone was seen (once, few, many) or the class of an expanded clone, and some rows leave it out.

size: .
J: TRBJ1-5
V: TRBV5-1
D: .
CDR3: CASSLSAGGDQPQHF
DNA: TGCGCCAGCAGCTTGTCCGCCGGTGGAGATCAGCCCCAGCATTTT

size: .
J: TRBJ1-2
V: TRBV6-6
D: .
CDR3: CATEDRRTLYGYTF
DNA: TGTGCCACGGAAGATCGGCGTACCCTCTATGGCTACACCTTC

size: .
J: TRBJ2-3
V: TRBV3-1/TRBV3-2
D: .
CDR3: CASASRDTQYF
DNA: TGTGCCAGCGCTAGCCGAGATACGCAGTATTTT

size: .
J: TRBJ2-2
V: TRBV6-5
D: .
CDR3: CASRSLLGTGELFF
DNA: TGTGCCAGCAGGTCCCTCCTTGGGACCGGGGAGCTGTTTTTT

size: .
J: TRBJ2-1
V: TRBV9
D: TRBD2
CDR3: CASSVSTGGNPFF
DNA: TGTGCCAGCAGCGTATCCACGGGAGGGAATCCGTTCTTC

size: few
J: TRBJ2-5
V: TRBV24-1
D: .
CDR3: CATSGGLWAQETQYF
DNA: TGTGCCACCAGTGGGGGACTGTGGGCCCAAGAGACCCAGTACTTC

size: .
J: TRBJ2-1
V: TRBV18
D: TRBD1
CDR3: CASSLQGAPYYNEQFF
DNA: TGTGCCAGCTCACTTCAGGGGGCCCCCTACTACAATGAGCAGTTCTTC

size: .
J: TRBJ1-1
V: TRBV10-1
D: TRBD1
CDR3: CASSGDRVMNTEAFF
DNA: TGCGCCAGCAGTGGGGACAGAGTTATGAACACTGAAGCTTTCTTT

size: .
J: TRBJ2-1
V: TRBV7-9
D: .
CDR3: CASSPFRLMGNEQFF
DNA: TGTGCCAGCAGCCCCTTCCGGTTGATGGGGAATGAGCAGTTCTTC

size: .
J: TRBJ1-2
V: TRBV18
D: .
CDR3: CASSPARDGYGYTF
DNA: TGTGCCAGCTCACCCGCCCGGGACGGATATGGCTACACCTTC

size: once
J: TRBJ1-1
V: TRBV10-3
D: .
CDR3: CAIRAQGSEVEAFF
DNA: TGTGCCATCAGGGCCCAGGGGTCGGAGGTGGAAGCTTTCTTT

size: .
J: TRBJ2-3
V: TRBV7-3
D: .
CDR3: CASSSSDTQYF
DNA: TGTGCCAGCAGCTCGTCAGATACGCAGTATTTT

size: .
J: TRBJ1-3
V: TRBV2
D: .
CDR3: CASRTQGPGNTIYF
DNA: TGTGCCAGCAGGACCCAGGGACCTGGAAACACCATATATTTT

size: few
J: TRBJ1-1
V: TRBV28
D: .
CDR3: CASSPPSAVNTEAFF
DNA: TGTGCCAGCAGTCCTCCCTCGGCGGTCAACACTGAAGCTTTCTTT

size: once
J: TRBJ2-3
V: TRBV24-1
D: .
CDR3: CATSDLVDTQYF
DNA: TGTGCCACCAGTGATCTAGTGGATACGCAGTATTTT

size: .
J: TRBJ2-7
V: TRBV7-2
D: .
CDR3: CASSRSGQSYEQYF
DNA: TGTGCCAGCAGCCGCTCGGGACAATCCTACGAGCAGTACTTC

size: once
J: TRBJ2-2
V: TRBV4-1
D: TRBD1
CDR3: CASSQWTGPGELFF
DNA: TGCGCCAGCAGCCAATGGACAGGCCCCGGGGAGCTGTTTTTT

size: .
J: TRBJ1-2
V: TRBV29-1
D: .
CDR3: CSVEDNQGNGYTF
DNA: TGCAGCGTTGAAGACAACCAGGGAAATGGCTACACCTTC

size: .
J: TRBJ2-7
V: TRBV3-1/TRBV3-2
D: TRBD2
CDR3: CASSQGIAGDIEQYF
DNA: TGTGCCAGCAGCCAAGGGATAGCGGGAGATATCGAGCAGTACTTC

size: .
J: TRBJ2-2
V: TRBV11-2
D: TRBD1
CDR3: CASSDLRGQSELFF
DNA: TGTGCCAGCAGCGACCTCAGGGGGCAGTCGGAGCTGTTTTTT

size: once
J: TRBJ2-2
V: TRBV5-1
D: TRBD2
CDR3: CASRTGTTVPGELFF
DNA: TGCGCCAGCAGGACCGGGACTACCGTCCCCGGGGAGCTGTTTTTT

size: .
J: TRBJ2-7
V: TRBV5-1
D: .
CDR3: CASSPKTAALSSYEQYF
DNA: TGCGCCAGCAGCCCCAAGACAGCCGCCCTGAGCTCCTACGAGCAGTACTTC